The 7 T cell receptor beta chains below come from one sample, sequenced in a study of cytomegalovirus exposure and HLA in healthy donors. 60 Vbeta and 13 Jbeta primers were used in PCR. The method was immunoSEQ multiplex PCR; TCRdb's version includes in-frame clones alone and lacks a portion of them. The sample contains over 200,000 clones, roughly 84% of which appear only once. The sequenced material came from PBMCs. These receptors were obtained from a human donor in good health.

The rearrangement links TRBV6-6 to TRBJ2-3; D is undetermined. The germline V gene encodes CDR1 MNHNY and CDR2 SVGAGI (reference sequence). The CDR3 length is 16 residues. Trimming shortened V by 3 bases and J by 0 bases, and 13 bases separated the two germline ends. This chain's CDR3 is CASSYPRAPSTDTQYF. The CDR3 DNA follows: TGTGCCAGCAGTTATCCCCGAGCGCCTAGCACAGATACGCAGTATTTT.

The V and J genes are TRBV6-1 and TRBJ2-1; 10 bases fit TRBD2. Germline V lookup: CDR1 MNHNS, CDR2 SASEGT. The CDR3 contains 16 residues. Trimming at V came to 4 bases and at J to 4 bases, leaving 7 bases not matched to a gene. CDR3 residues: CASSVERTSGYNEQFF. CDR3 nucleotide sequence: TGTGCCAGCAGTGTAGAGAGGACTAGCGGATACAATGAGCAGTTCTTC.

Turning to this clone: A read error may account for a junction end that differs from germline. The CDR3 loop is CASLKREESYVQYF. The CDR3 region has the DNA TGTGCCAGTCTCAAGCGGGAGGAGTCCTACGTGCAGTACTTC. V and J are TRBV2 and TRBJ2-7; 9 nucleotides line up with TRBD2. Germline CDR1 and CDR2: SNHLY and FYNNEI. The CDR3 extends over 14 amino acids.

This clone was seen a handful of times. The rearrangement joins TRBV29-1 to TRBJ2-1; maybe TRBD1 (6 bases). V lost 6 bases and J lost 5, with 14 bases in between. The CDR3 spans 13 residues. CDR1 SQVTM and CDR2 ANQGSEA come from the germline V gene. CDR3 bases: TGCAGCGTGAAGAGACAGGACCACAATGAGCAGTTCTTC. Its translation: CSVKRQDHNEQFF.

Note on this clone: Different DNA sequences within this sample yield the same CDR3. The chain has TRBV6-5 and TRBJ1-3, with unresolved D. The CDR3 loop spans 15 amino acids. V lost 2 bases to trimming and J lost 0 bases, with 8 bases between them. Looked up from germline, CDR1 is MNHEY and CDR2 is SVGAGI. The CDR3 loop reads CASSYRGSSGNTIYF. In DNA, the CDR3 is TGTGCCAGCAGTTACCGGGGAAGCTCTGGAAACACCATATATTTT.

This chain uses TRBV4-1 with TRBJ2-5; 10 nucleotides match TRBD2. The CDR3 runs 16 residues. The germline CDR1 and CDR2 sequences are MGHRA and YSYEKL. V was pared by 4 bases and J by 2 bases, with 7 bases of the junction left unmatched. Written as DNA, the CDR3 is TGCGCCAGCAGCCGCGGACTAGCGGACCCTCAAGAGACCCAGTACTTC. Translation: CASSRGLADPQETQYF.

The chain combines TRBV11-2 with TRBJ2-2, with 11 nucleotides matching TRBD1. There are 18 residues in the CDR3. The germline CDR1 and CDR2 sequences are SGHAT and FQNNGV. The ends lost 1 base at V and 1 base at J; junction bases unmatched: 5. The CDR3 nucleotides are TGTGCCAGCAGCTTAGTGGGGACAGGGGGGAGGAACACCGGGGAGCTGTTTTTT. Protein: CASSLVGTGGRNTGELFF.